The next 7 T cell receptor beta chains were all read from a single sample in a study of identical twins. TCRdb recomputed calls from the 5' RACE reads with MiXCR, one row per CDR3 protein. The sample has 500,000 to 550,000 distinct CDR3 sequences, less than 25% seen once; the top ten hold roughly 0.91%. These data also formed part of another study, on T cells expressing NK-cell markers.

Sequencing was performed on CD4+ T cells sorted from blood. The receptors were sampled from a woman in her late teens or twenties in good health.

The gene calls are TRBV12-3 or TRBV12-4 and TRBJ1-1; the D gene is possibly TRBD1 (5 bases). V lost 5 bases to trimming and J lost 1 base, with 11 bases between them. The CDR3 consists of 14 residues. This CDR3 is CASSKQVANTEAFF. The DNA of the CDR3 is TGTGCCAGCAGTAAACAGGTAGCGAACACTGAAGCTTTCTTT.

This rearrangement joins TRBV2 to TRBJ2-3, with D perhaps being TRBD1 or TRBD2 (6 bases each). Germline V lookup: CDR1 SNHLY, CDR2 FYNNEI. The V and J ends lost 7 bases and 4 bases respectively, with 18 bases between them. The length of the CDR3 is 15 residues. The CDR3 here is CASNWDIGGSDTQYF. CDR3 sequence (DNA): TGTGCCAGCAATTGGGACATAGGAGGGTCAGATACGCAGTATTTT. The whole variable domain, remainder taken from reference TRBV2 and TRBJ2-3, is EPEVTQTPSHQVTQMGQEVILRCVPISNHLYFYWYRQILGQKVEFLVSFYNNEISEKSEIFDDQFSVERPDGSNFTLKIRSTKLEDSAMYFCASNWDIGGSDTQYFGPGTRLTVL.

The table lists this clonotype with a few counts. The chain couples TRBV7-8 to TRBJ2-5; TRBD2 might be the D (5 bases). Germline-derived CDR1 and CDR2 are SGHVS and FQNEAQ. Trimming took off 5 bases at V and 1 base at J, with 11 bases between the two ends. CDR3 length equals 14 residues. In DNA form, the CDR3 reads TGTGCCAGCAGCCCCCAGCGGCTCCAAGAGACCCAGTACTTC. It codes for CASSPQRLQETQYF.

This clonotype was counted many times. The rearrangement joins TRBV7-9 to TRBJ1-1; 11 nucleotides align to TRBD1. CDR3 length: 15 amino acids. After removal of 4 bases from V and 4 bases from J, the junction contained 5 bases not matched to a gene. Germline assignment: CDR1 SEHNR and CDR2 FQNEAQ (reference sequence). CDR3 amino acids: CASSYRTGGFTEAFF. The CDR3 DNA sequence: TGTGCCAGCAGCTATCGGACAGGGGGCTTCACTGAAGCTTTCTTT. Full variable domain (remainder filled in from reference TRBV7-9 and TRBJ1-1): DTGVSQNPRHKITKRGQNVTFRCDPISEHNRLYWYRQTLGQGPEFLTYFQNEAQLEKSRLLSDRFSAERPKGSFSTLEIQRTEQGDSAMYLCASSYRTGGFTEAFFGQGTRLTVV.

The V gene is TRBV4-1, the J gene TRBJ1-1, with D maybe TRBD1 (5 bases). Germline CDR1 and CDR2: MGHRA and YSYEKL. This CDR3 is 19 amino acids long. Trimming pared 2 bases from V and 0 bases from J, leaving 22 bases between. The CDR3 nucleotides are TGCGCCAGCAGCCAAATCCACCGGGGACCCGATAACATGAACACTGAAGCTTTCTTT. Translation: CASSQIHRGPDNMNTEAFF.

V gene TRBV12-3 or TRBV12-4 combines with J gene TRBJ1-1, with D perhaps matching TRBD1 (6 bases). V was pared by 6 bases and J by 10 bases, with 18 bases between. The CDR3 covers 13 residues. The CDR3 is CASSLGGGAAAFF. CDR3 coding DNA: TGTGCCAGCAGCCTAGGTGGGGGGGCCGCAGCTTTCTTT.

The gene calls are TRBV20-1 and TRBJ2-1; 10 bases map to TRBD2. Germline V gene data show CDR1 as DFQATT and CDR2 as SNEGSKA (reference sequence). The CDR3 is 14 amino acids. Germline trimming cut 7 bases from V and 7 bases from J; bases unmatched to any gene: 10. CDR3 in DNA: TGCAGTGTTCGAGCGGGAGGGCCGGGGAATGAGCAGTTCTTC. It yields the protein CSVRAGGPGNEQFF.